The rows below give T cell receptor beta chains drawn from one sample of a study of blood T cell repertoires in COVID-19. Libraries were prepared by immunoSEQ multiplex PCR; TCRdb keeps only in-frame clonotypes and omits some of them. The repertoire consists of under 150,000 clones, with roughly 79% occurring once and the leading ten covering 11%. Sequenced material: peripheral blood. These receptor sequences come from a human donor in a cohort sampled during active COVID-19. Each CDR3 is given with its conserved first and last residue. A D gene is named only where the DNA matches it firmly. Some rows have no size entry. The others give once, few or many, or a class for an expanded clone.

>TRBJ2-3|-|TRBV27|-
TGTGCCAGCAGTTTAGACTTTACTAGCACAGATACGCAGTATTTT
CASSLDFTSTDTQYF
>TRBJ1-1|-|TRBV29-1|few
TGCAGCTGCGGCGGGGGGCCGAACACTGAAGCTTTCTTT
CSCGGGPNTEAFF
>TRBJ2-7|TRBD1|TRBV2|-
TGTGCCAGCAGTAGGGGACAGGAAGGGCTCTCCTACGAGCAGTACTTC
CASSRGQEGLSYEQYF
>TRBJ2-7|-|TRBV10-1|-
TGCGCCAGCAGCTTAAGTGGTCTGAGCTACGAGCAGTACTTC
CASSLSGLSYEQYF
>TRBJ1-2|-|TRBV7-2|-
TGTGCCAGCAGCTTAGGACGGACAGTCTATGGCTACACCTTC
CASSLGRTVYGYTF
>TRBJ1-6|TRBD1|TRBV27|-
TGTGCCAGCAGTTTATTACCGGACAGGGTATGGTCACCCCTCCACTTT
CASSLLPDRVWSPLHF
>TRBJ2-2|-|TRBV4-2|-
TGTGCCAGCAGCCTCACAGGGAGGGCGAACACCGGGGAGCTGTTTTTT
CASSLTGRANTGELFF
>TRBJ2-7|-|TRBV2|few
TGTGCCAGCACTGCGACGGGAAGCCCCTACGAGCAGTACTTC
CASTATGSPYEQYF
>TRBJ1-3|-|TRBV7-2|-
TGTGCCAGCAGCCTACCCCCCGGAAACACCATATATTTT
CASSLPPGNTIYF
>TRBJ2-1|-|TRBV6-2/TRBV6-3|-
TGTGCCAGCAGTTACTCACCCGGGGTCTACAATGAGCAGTTCTTC
CASSYSPGVYNEQFF
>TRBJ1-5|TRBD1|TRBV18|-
TGTGCCAGCTCATATTCAGGGGGGAACAATCAGCCCCAGCATTTT
CASSYSGGNNQPQHF
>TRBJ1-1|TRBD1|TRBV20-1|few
TGCAGTGCTAGTACAGGGGGCACTGAAGCTTTCTTT
CSASTGGTEAFF
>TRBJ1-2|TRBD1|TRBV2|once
TGTGCCAGCAGTGAGAGGGGGCCGCACACCTTC
CASSERGPHTF
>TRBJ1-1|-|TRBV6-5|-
TGTGCCAGCAGTTACTCATGGGGCAGGGGCAACACTGAAGCTTTCTTT
CASSYSWGRGNTEAFF
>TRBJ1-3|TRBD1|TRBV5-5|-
TGTGCCAGCAGCCGGACAGGGGGTGGAAACACCATATATTTT
CASSRTGGGNTIYF
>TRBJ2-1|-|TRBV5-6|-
TGTGCCAGCAGCTTGGGACTACCAGGGGTTGGGTACAATGAGCAGTTCTTC
CASSLGLPGVGYNEQFF
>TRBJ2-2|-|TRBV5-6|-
TGTGCCAGCAGCTTGCAGGGTGCGAACACCGGGGAGCTGTTTTTT
CASSLQGANTGELFF
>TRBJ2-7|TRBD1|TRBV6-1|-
TGTGCCAGCAGTGACCTAACAGGGGAGAAGTACTTC
CASSDLTGEKYF
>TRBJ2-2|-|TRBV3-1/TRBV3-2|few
TGTGCCAGCAGGCGCGGGACTAACACCGGGGAGCTGTTTTTT
CASRRGTNTGELFF
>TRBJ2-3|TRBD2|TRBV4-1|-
TGCGCCAGCAGCCAAGTGGCTAGCGGGGGGAGCAGCACAGATACGCAGTATTTT
CASSQVASGGSSTDTQYF
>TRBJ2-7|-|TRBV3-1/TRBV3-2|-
TGTGCCAGCAGCCAAAACAGGGCCGGCTACGAGCAGTACTTC
CASSQNRAGYEQYF
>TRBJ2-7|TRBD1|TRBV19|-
TGTGCCAGTAGCCCAGACCGGGACAGCTCCTACGAGCAGTACTTC
CASSPDRDSSYEQYF
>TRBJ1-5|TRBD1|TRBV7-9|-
TGTGCCAGCAGCATCGGACAGGGGAGGGGTCAGCCCCAGCATTTT
CASSIGQGRGQPQHF
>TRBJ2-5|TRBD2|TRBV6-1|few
TGTGCCAGCAGTGAAGGTAGCGGGGCAGGGCCAAAGGAGACCCAGTACTTC
CASSEGSGAGPKETQYF
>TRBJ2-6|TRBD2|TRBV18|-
TGTGCCAGCTCACCAGGGAGGGCCGGGGCCAACGTCCTGACTTTC
CASSPGRAGANVLTF